One sample yielded the 15 T cell receptor beta chains listed below, sequenced in a study of post-analysis software for immune sequencing data. General study points: Relative to controls, patients had a handful of TRBV segments at higher frequency, with TRBV5-6, TRBV5-1 and TRBV20-1 among these.

The antigens these receptors bind are not known. The library was made from cDNA and included unique molecular identifiers. TCRdb reanalysed the PCR reads using MiXCR and keeps one entry per CDR3 protein. The profile shows hundreds of thousands of distinct CDR3 sequences, approximately 45% of them singletons. The material sequenced was blood. The source of these receptors is a girl aged 5-17 years with multiple sclerosis.

A few counts support this clonotype. V gene TRBV6-6 combines with J gene TRBJ2-3, with TRBD2 matching 8 bases. The J segment lost 3 bases and the V segment lost 2 bases, leaving 7 bases of the junction unmatched. CDR1 is MNHNY, CDR2 SVGAGI, per germline (reference sequence). The CDR3 has 16 residues. CDR3 protein: CASSYQAGVETDTQYF. CDR3 DNA sequence: TGTGCCAGCAGTTACCAAGCGGGAGTGGAGACAGATACGCAGTATTTT.

This clonotype showed up just a few times. The V gene is TRBV5-6, the J gene TRBJ2-5; the match to TRBD1 covers 9 bases. The CDR3 loop spans 15 amino acids. Germline loops: CDR1 SGHDT, CDR2 YYEEEE. The V gene end was trimmed by 3 bases and the J gene end by 4 bases; junction bases not matched to a gene: 7. The CDR3 loop reads CASSYVGTGRETQYF. As DNA, the CDR3 is TGTGCCAGCAGCTACGTTGGGACAGGGAGAGAGACCCAGTACTTC.

The chain recombines TRBV12-3 or TRBV12-4 with TRBJ1-1; possibly TRBD1 for D (5 bases). V shed 1 base and J shed 3 bases, with 6 bases lying between them. The CDR3 runs 13 residues. CDR3 in amino acids: CASSLGQYTEAFF. CDR3 bases: TGTGCCAGCAGTTTAGGACAGTACACTGAAGCTTTCTTT.

In this sample, this clonotype turned up a few times. The rearrangement uses TRBV5-1 and TRBJ2-1; no definite D call. The CDR3 runs to 14 residues. The germline CDR1 and CDR2 sequences are SGHRS and YFSETQ. V lost 0 bases to trimming and J lost 8 bases, with 12 bases between them. CDR3 sequence (DNA): TGCGCCAGCAGCTTGGGGCAAATCTGGGATGAGCAGTTCTTC. Translation: CASSLGQIWDEQFF.

V and J are TRBV20-1 and TRBJ2-1, with TRBD1 matching 12 bases. V dropped 5 bases and J dropped 6; count of bases not matched to a gene: 29. Germline V gene lookup returns CDR1 DFQATT and CDR2 SNEGSKA (reference sequence). The CDR3 extends over 22 amino acids. In DNA form, the CDR3 reads TGCAGTGCTTCCGGGACAGGGGGCCTTTCTATCAGCGGGGGACGTCTCCTCAATGAGCAGTTCTTC. It codes for CSASGTGGLSISGGRLLNEQFF.

CDR3: CSATLPSTGLYEQYF. The DNA of the CDR3 is TGCAGTGCCACCCTTCCTTCGACAGGACTCTACGAGCAGTACTTC. The chain joins TRBV20-1 to TRBJ2-4; perhaps TRBD1 as D (6 bases). Near its end, the DNA agrees better with TRBJ2-7, so the J call may be wrong. The CDR3 extends over 15 amino acids. CDR1 DFQATT and CDR2 SNEGSKA come from the germline V gene (reference sequence).

The sample holds a few counts of this clonotype. V is TRBV12-3 or TRBV12-4 and J is TRBJ1-2, with TRBD1 identical over 7 bases. Trimming cost V 4 bases and J 4 bases; bases outside gene matches: 3. This CDR3 comprises 13 residues. Here the CDR3 reads CASSYAGGYGYTF. DNA for the CDR3: TGTGCCAGCAGTTATGCAGGGGGCTATGGCTACACCTTC.

CDR3 nucleotide sequence: TGCAGTGCCAGGACTAGCGGATACCAAGAGACCCAGTACTTC. Amino acids: CSARTSGYQETQYF. The chain has TRBV20-1 and TRBJ2-5; 10 bases are shared with TRBD2. The CDR3 extends over 14 amino acids. The germline CDR1 and CDR2 sequences are DFQATT and SNEGSKA (reference sequence). Germline trimming cut 6 bases from V and 0 bases from J; bases unmatched to any gene: 4.

J is TRBJ2-3 and V is TRBV7-3, with 11 positions matching TRBD2. V shed 2 bases and J 5 bases; nucleotides not matched to a gene: 18. The germline CDR1 and CDR2 sequences are SGHTA and FQGTGA. CDR3 length equals 20 residues. The CDR3 sequence is CASSLSGLHIAGGPGDTQYF. CDR3 sequence (DNA): TGTGCCAGCAGCTTATCGGGGCTACACATAGCGGGAGGGCCGGGAGATACGCAGTATTTT.

This chain uses TRBV20-1 with TRBJ2-3; D uncertain. Trimming removed 3 bases from V and 1 base from J, with 11 bases in between. Germline V gene sequence: CDR1 DFQATT, CDR2 SNEGSKA (reference sequence). This CDR3 region has 14 residues. The chain's CDR3 is CSARPEPRTDTQYF. In nucleotides, the CDR3 is TGCAGTGCTAGGCCCGAGCCCCGCACAGATACGCAGTATTTT.

This chain uses TRBV11-1 with TRBJ2-1; 14 bases are a match to TRBD2. V shed 2 bases, J shed 5 bases, and the junction held 14 bases outside the gene matches. Germline V gene sequence: CDR1 SGHAT, CDR2 FQDESV (reference sequence). This CDR3 comprises 20 residues. Here the CDR3 reads CASSLITGTSGSSTHNEQFF. CDR3 bases: TGTGCCAGCAGCTTAATTACCGGGACTAGCGGGAGTTCGACACACAATGAGCAGTTCTTC.

CDR3 in amino acids: CASSARATGPYEQYF. Here the CDR3 DNA reads TGTGCCAGCAGCGCTAGGGCCACAGGTCCCTACGAGCAGTACTTC. The chain links TRBV7-2 to TRBJ2-7; D possibly corresponds to TRBD1 (5 bases). Trimming cost V 5 bases and J 2 bases, with 16 bases left between them. The CDR3 is 15 amino acids. Germline CDR1 is SGHTA and CDR2 is FQGNSA.

The V call is TRBV3-1, the J call TRBJ2-1; 7 bases line up with TRBD1. The J segment lost 6 bases and the V segment lost 3 bases, leaving 8 bases of the junction unmatched. CDR3 length: 15 residues. Germline V gene data show CDR1 as LGHDT and CDR2 as YNNKEL (reference sequence). The CDR3, as DNA: TGTGCCAGCAGCCACCGCACCAACAGGGGCAATGAGCAGTTCTTC. Its protein is CASSHRTNRGNEQFF.

The chain employs TRBV7-2 and TRBJ1-2; D is uncertain. The V gene lost 5 bases and the J gene lost 8 bases, with 18 bases spanning the gap. Germline V gene lookup returns CDR1 SGHTA and CDR2 FQGNSA. This CDR3 contains 14 residues. CDR3 DNA: TGTGCCAGCAGCCTCGATGGTGGGCCGGTGGGCTACACCTTC. This gives the protein CASSLDGGPVGYTF.

V is TRBV29-1 and J is TRBJ2-4, with D possibly matching TRBD1 (5 bases). The DNA end lines up better with TRBJ2-5; the J call may be wrong. The CDR3 covers 13 residues. Germline V CDR1 and CDR2: SQVTM, ANQGSEA. CDR3 in amino acids: CSVVLQGPETQYF. The CDR3, as DNA: TGCAGCGTTGTCTTGCAGGGCCCAGAGACCCAGTACTTC.